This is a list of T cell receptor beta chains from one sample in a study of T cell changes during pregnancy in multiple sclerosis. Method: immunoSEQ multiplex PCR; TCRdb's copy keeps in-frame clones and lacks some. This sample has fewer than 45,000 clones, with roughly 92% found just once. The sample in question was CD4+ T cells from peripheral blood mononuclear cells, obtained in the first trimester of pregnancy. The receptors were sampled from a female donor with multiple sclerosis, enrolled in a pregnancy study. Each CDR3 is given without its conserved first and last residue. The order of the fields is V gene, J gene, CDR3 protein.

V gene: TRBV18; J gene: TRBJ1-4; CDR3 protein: ASSPLVNEKLF
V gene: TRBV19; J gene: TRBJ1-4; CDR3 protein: ASSTRTGTNEKLF
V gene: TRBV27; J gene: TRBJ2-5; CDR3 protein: ASIPTGGRAAQETQY
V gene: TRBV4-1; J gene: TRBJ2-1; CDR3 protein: ASSHSVTYNEQF
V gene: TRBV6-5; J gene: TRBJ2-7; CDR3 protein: ASSSFQAEQY
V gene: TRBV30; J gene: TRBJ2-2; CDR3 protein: AWRVVNTGELF
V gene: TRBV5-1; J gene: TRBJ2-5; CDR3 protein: ASSLEVGRVGETQY
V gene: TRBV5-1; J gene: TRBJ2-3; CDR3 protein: ASSLIGGSTDTQY
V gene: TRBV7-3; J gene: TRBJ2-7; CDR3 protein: ASSQSKGPYEQY
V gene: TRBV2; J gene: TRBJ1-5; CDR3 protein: ASSEASGDIQPQH
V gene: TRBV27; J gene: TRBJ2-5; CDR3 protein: ASSFNGAGGSGRQETQY
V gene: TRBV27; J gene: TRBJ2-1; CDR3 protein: ASSPGTGVNEQF
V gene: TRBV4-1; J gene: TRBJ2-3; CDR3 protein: ASSQDKGFRDRASDTQY
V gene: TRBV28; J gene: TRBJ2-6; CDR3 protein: ASSISGRAGANVLT
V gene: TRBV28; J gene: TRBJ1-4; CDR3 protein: ASSPLGGATELF
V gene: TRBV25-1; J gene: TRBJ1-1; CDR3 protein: ASSEAGWNTEAF
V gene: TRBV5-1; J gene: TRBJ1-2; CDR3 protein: ASSLGGSRNYGYT
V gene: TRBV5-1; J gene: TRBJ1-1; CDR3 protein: ASRHPGQGALLNTEAF
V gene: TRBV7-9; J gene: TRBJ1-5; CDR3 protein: ASSLFSQPQH
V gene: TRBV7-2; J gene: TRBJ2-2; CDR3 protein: ASSFPLAGVKTGELF
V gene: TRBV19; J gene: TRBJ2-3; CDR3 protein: ASSLRTGQRDTQY
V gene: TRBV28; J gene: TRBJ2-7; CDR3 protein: ASSLGLGVAYEQY
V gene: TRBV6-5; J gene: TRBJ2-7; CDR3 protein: ASASGKYEQY
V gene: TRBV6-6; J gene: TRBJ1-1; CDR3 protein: ASSWGGGLNTEAF
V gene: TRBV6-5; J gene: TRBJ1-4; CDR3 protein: ASSYSTWTTNEKLF
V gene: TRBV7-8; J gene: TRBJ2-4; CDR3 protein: ASSLGTSGNIQY
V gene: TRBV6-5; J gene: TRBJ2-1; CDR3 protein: ASSYNTPGNEQF
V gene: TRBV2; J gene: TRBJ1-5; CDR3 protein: ASKGQNQPQH
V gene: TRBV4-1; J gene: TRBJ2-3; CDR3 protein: ASSQGPGAQY
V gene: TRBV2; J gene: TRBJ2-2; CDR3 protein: ASSRLAGVNTGELF
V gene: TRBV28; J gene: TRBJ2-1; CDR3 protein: ASGDLRDRGRGQF
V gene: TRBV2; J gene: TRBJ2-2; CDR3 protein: ASSEAGLPTGELF
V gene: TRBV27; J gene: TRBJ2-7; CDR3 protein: ASSFGTGAGEQY
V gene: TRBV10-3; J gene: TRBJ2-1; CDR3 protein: ATIPTDSYNEQF
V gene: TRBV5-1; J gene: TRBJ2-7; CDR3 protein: ASSQVGSSYEQY
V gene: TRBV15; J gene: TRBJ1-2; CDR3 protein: ATSTDRQGRSYNYGYT
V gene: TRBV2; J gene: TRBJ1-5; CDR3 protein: ASSGVSAGAQH
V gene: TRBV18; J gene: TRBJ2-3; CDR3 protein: ASSPLGGLADTQY
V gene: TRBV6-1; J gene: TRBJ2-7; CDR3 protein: ASSDVRTASYEQY
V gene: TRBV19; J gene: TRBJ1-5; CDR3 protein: ASSGGAGQPQH
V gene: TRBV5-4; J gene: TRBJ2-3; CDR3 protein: ASASSGAGGTQY
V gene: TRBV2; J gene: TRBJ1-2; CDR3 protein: ASSEADKGYGYT
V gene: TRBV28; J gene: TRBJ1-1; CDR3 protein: ASIKGAREAF
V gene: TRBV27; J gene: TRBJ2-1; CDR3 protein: ASSFLSGTQYNEQF
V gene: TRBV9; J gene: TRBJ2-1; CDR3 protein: ASTPSGLAGGLNEQF
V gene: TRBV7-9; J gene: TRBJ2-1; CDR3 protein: ASSRAGTGGNEQF
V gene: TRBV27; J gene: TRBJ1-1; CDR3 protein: ASSSPGQENTEAF
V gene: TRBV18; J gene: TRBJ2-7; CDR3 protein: ASSETLTGGSYEQY
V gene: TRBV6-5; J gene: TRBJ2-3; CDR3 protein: ASRLLAATDTQY
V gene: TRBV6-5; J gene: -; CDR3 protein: ASRQTGQGTYEQY
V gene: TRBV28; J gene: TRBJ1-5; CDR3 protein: ASSRGVGVSNQPQH
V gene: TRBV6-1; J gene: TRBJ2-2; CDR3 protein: ASTTGSGTGELF